The clone carrying this T cell receptor beta chain appeared many times. This sample stems from a study of neurological immune-mediated disorders. 2 million unsorted PBMCs were stored in RNAlater at -80 °C before RNA extraction. 5'RACE employing 10-nucleotide random UMIs yielded the cDNA. TCRdb reprocessed the 5' RACE reads via MiXCR and lists one record per CDR3 protein. The table lists 25,000 to 30,000 distinct CDR3 sequences, about 6.2% of them singletons. Per germline, CDR1 SGDLS and CDR2 YYNGEE. Trimming removed 2 bases from V and 3 bases from J; junction bases left unmatched: 5. This CDR3 has 15 amino acids.

The TCR originated in a woman aged 45-65 years in good health. The gene calls are TRBV9 and TRBJ1-5; 7 bases match TRBD1. The sequenced sample consisted of PBMCs. CDR3 amino acids: CASSVGGTVNQPQHF. CDR3 in DNA: TGTGCCAGCAGCGTCGGCGGGACAGTCAATCAGCCCCAGCATTTT.